This entry lists 18 T cell receptor beta chains sequenced from one sample in a study of cytomegalovirus exposure and HLA in healthy donors. The study ran its PCR with 60 Vbeta and 13 Jbeta primers. This table comes from immunoSEQ multiplex PCR, and its TCRdb copy is limited to in-frame clones, with some not included. The sample lists 200,000 or so clones; less than 85% were seen once. Source material: PBMCs. The receptor source for this set is a man between 18 and 29 years old in good health and CMV-seronegative.

This clone has a handful of counts. The chain employs TRBV5-8 and TRBJ2-6; D not resolved. The CDR3 spans 17 residues. The V gene's germline CDR1 is SGHTS and CDR2 YDEGEE. The V and J ends lost 7 bases and 0 bases respectively, with 17 bases between them. The CDR3 DNA follows: TGTGCCAGCCCCACGTTGAGGTGGAGCTCTGGGGCCAACGTCCTGACTTTC. As protein: CASPTLRWSSGANVLTF.

V and J are TRBV7-2 and TRBJ1-2; D perhaps matches TRBD1 (6 bases). In germline, CDR1 is SGHTA, CDR2 FQGNSA. This CDR3 is 15 amino acids long. Trimming took 3 bases from V and 5 from J, leaving 16 bases between them. In DNA, the CDR3 is TGTGCCAGCAGCTTCAAAACCGGGACACCATATGGCTACACCTTC. Translation gives CASSFKTGTPYGYTF.

J is TRBJ2-2 and V is TRBV5-5, with 11 bases lining up with TRBD2. The CDR3 length is 17 residues. Trimming removed 3 bases from V and 4 bases from J; junction bases left unmatched: 8. CDR1 and CDR2 from the germline V gene are SGHKS and YYEKEE (reference sequence). The CDR3 region is CASSYYRTSGSTGELFF. CDR3 coding DNA: TGTGCCAGCAGCTACTACCGGACTAGCGGGTCCACCGGGGAGCTGTTTTTT.

The chain is built from TRBV5-5 and TRBJ2-2; 9 nucleotides line up with TRBD1. The CDR3 is 14 amino acids. CDR1 is SGHKS, CDR2 YYEKEE, per germline (reference sequence). The trim removed 4 bases at V and 3 bases at J, leaving 1 base unmatched. The DNA for the CDR3 is TGTGCCAGCAGCCGGACAGGGGACACCGGGGAGCTGTTTTTT. This codes for CASSRTGDTGELFF. Full variable domain (rest looked up from reference TRBV5-5 and TRBJ2-2): DAGVTQSPTHLIKTRGQQVTLRCSPISGHKSVSWYQQVLGQGPQFIFQYYEKEERGRGNFPDRFSARQFPNYSSELNVNALLLGDSALYLCASSRTGDTGELFFGEGSRLTVL.

This clone has just a few counts. V usage is TRBV5-4 and J usage is TRBJ1-5; 9 nucleotides align to TRBD1. This CDR3 has 14 residues. The V gene's germline CDR1 is SGHNT and CDR2 YYREEE (reference sequence). Losses at the gene ends were 4 bases for V and 6 bases for J; bases not matched to a gene: 5. The CDR3 here is CASSIQGARQPQHF. The CDR3, as DNA: TGTGCCAGCAGCATACAGGGGGCTCGTCAGCCCCAGCATTTT.

This clone came up a few times. This rearrangement joins TRBV14 to TRBJ1-1; TRBD1 matches at 9 bases. J lost 9 bases, V lost 3 bases, and 5 bases had no gene match. Germline CDR1 and CDR2: SGHDN and FVKESK. This CDR3 has 13 amino acids. CDR3 nucleotide sequence: TGTGCCAGCAGCCAGATAGGGACAGGGAAAGCTTTCTTT. It is translated as CASSQIGTGKAFF.

CDR3 loop: CASSFREFQETQYF. CDR3 in DNA: TGTGCCAGCAGCTTTAGAGAATTCCAAGAGACCCAGTACTTC. J is TRBJ2-5 and V is TRBV5-4; no clear D gene. Trimming cost V 2 bases and J 1 base, with 9 bases left between them. The CDR3 has 14 residues. Germline values: CDR1 SGHNT, CDR2 YYREEE (reference sequence).

In its sample, this clone was seen once. The rearrangement uses TRBV30 and TRBJ1-4; 7 positions match TRBD1. The trim removed 4 bases at V and 5 bases at J, leaving 7 bases unmatched. This CDR3 has 14 residues. Per the germline V gene, CDR1 is GTSNPN and CDR2 is SVGIG (reference sequence). CDR3 sequence (DNA): TGTGCCTGGACCACCTCGGGACAGAATGAAAAACTGTTTTTT. The encoded protein is CAWTTSGQNEKLFF. Full variable domain (rest looked up from reference TRBV30 and TRBJ1-4): SQTIHQWPATLVQPVGSPLSLECTVEGTSNPNLYWYRQAAGRGLQLLFYSVGIGQISSEVPQNLSASRPQDRQFILSSKKLLLSDSGFYLCAWTTSGQNEKLFFGSGTQLSVL.

V is TRBV7-8 and J is TRBJ2-7, with 8 bases lining up with TRBD2. Trimming cost V 1 base and J 6 bases; bases outside gene matches: 11. The CDR3 has 16 residues. The germline V gene has CDR1 SGHVS and CDR2 FQNEAQ. The CDR3 nucleotides read TGTGCCAGCAGCTTAGGGAGACTGCGGGAGGTTAGCGAGCAGTACTTC. This codes for CASSLGRLREVSEQYF.

The chain uses TRBV2 and TRBJ2-5, with 11 positions matching TRBD2. The V gene end was trimmed by 6 bases and the J gene end by 5 bases; junction bases not matched to a gene: 8. This CDR3 is built from 15 residues. Germline V gene sequence: CDR1 SNHLY, CDR2 FYNNEI. This CDR3 reads CASSLAGGPGETQYF. In DNA, the CDR3 is TGTGCCAGCAGCTTAGCGGGAGGGCCGGGTGAGACCCAGTACTTC.

The sample holds a few counts of this clone. The chain links TRBV5-4 to TRBJ1-2; 8 nucleotides align to TRBD1. J lost 3 bases, V lost 5 bases, and 6 bases had no gene match. Germline CDR1 and CDR2: SGHNT and YYREEE (reference sequence). The CDR3 is 14 residues long. The CDR3 reads CASSWTGTDYGYTF. The CDR3 nucleotides read TGTGCCAGCAGTTGGACAGGGACCGACTATGGCTACACCTTC.

This sequence joins TRBV28 and TRBJ2-7; D is possibly TRBD2 (5 bases). V was trimmed by 10 bases and J by 3 bases, leaving 19 bases between them. Germline V lookup: CDR1 MDHEN, CDR2 SYDVKM. This CDR3 is 14 amino acids long. The CDR3 bases are TGTGCCACCATCAACCCGGGGTCAATCTACGAGCAGTACTTC. Its translation: CATINPGSIYEQYF.

The chain is built from TRBV30 and TRBJ2-7; a weak D match, TRBD1 (6 bases). Trimming stripped 4 bases from V and 6 bases from J, with 19 bases between. Germline CDR1 reads GTSNPN; CDR2 reads SVGIG (reference sequence). CDR3 size: 14 residues. CDR3 residues: CAWTLTGTSAEQYF. CDR3 nucleotides: TGTGCCTGGACCCTAACCGGGACATCGGCCGAGCAGTACTTC.

The genes are TRBV5-1 and TRBJ2-6; possible D gene TRBD1, 6 bases. The CDR3 has 20 amino acids. The germline gives CDR1 SGHRS, CDR2 YFSETQ. Trimming took off 0 bases at V and 0 bases at J, with 19 bases between the two ends. The CDR3 nucleotides read TGCGCCAGCAGCTTGGCCCAGGCAGGGGTAATTCTCTCTGGGGCCAACGTCCTGACTTTC. Encoded protein: CASSLAQAGVILSGANVLTF.

This clone has a handful of counts. J is TRBJ1-2 and V is TRBV6-1; perhaps TRBD1 as D (6 bases). Germline V gene data show CDR1 as MNHNS and CDR2 as SASEGT. This CDR3 is built from 13 residues. Trimming left V 5 bases short and J 0 bases short, with 7 bases between. The CDR3, as DNA: TGTGCCAGCAGTCCAGGGGCTAACTATGGCTACACCTTC. Amino acid sequence: CASSPGANYGYTF.

The V and J genes are TRBV2 and TRBJ1-1; 7 bases agree with TRBD1. The CDR3 loop spans 13 amino acids. Germline V gene lookup returns CDR1 SNHLY and CDR2 FYNNEI. Losses at the gene ends were 8 bases for V and 0 bases for J; bases not matched to a gene: 3. The CDR3 reads CASWGQMNTEAFF. The CDR3 DNA reads as TGTGCCAGCTGGGGACAGATGAACACTGAAGCTTTCTTT.

The J gene is TRBJ2-1, the V gene TRBV7-9; tentatively, D is TRBD1 (5 bases). This CDR3 has 13 amino acids. Germline values: CDR1 SEHNR, CDR2 FQNEAQ (reference sequence). V was pared by 8 bases and J by 7 bases, with 15 bases between. The CDR3 sequence: CASCQGGSNEQFF. The CDR3 DNA follows: TGTGCCAGCTGCCAGGGCGGTTCGAATGAGCAGTTCTTC.

V gene TRBV29-1 combines with J gene TRBJ1-2; 7 bases match TRBD1. The length of the CDR3 is 15 residues. With 4 bases clipped from V and 0 bases from J, the junction kept 8 bases outside the gene matches. The V gene's germline CDR1 is SQVTM and CDR2 ANQGSEA. CDR3 sequence (DNA): TGCAGCGTTGCTGCTGGGGACAGCCCTAACTATGGCTACACCTTC. As protein: CSVAAGDSPNYGYTF.